This TCR beta chain was documented in a study of T cell repertoires in ileal Crohn's disease. The V gene end was trimmed by 8 bases and the J gene end by 2 bases; junction bases not matched to a gene: 9. The germline V gene has CDR1 MNHEY and CDR2 SVGAGI. This CDR3 is 15 amino acids long. Libraries were prepared by immunoSEQ multiplex PCR; TCRdb keeps only in-frame clonotypes and omits some of them. The table includes fewer than 6,500 clones, approximately 88% detected once. The sorted cells were lamina propria lymphocytes from surgical specimens, first isolated by density gradient. Sequencing was done on a sample of CD4+ T cells from ileum. This TCR came from an adult with Crohn's disease. Some clones in this sample may be carry-over from other donors' samples. This chain connects TRBV6-5 to TRBJ2-7; 10 positions match TRBD2. Written as DNA, the CDR3 is TGTGCCAGCGCGCAGACTAGCGGGCTCACCTACGAGCAGTACTTC. Its translation is CASAQTSGLTYEQYF.